The 19 T cell receptor beta chains below come from one sample, sequenced in a study of cytomegalovirus exposure and HLA in healthy donors. PCR amplification relied on 60 Vbeta primers (plus 13 Jbeta primers). Generated by immunoSEQ multiplex PCR, the TCRdb table keeps only in-frame clones and is missing some. This sample contains approximately 210,000 clones. Sequencing was performed on PBMCs. The origin of the receptors is a woman in her 30s in good health and CMV-seropositive.

The rearrangement links TRBV6-5 to TRBJ2-7; a weak D match, TRBD1 (6 bases). With 2 bases removed from V and 0 bases from J, the gap between germline ends came to 14 bases. Germline assignment: CDR1 MNHEY and CDR2 SVGAGI. The length of the CDR3 is 16 residues. For the CDR3, the DNA is TGTGCCAGCAGTTACAGTCGAACAGGGAGCTCCTACGAGCAGTACTTC. Its protein product is CASSYSRTGSSYEQYF.

The chain uses TRBV13 and TRBJ2-7; 7 nucleotides line up with TRBD1. Germline assignment: CDR1 PRHDT and CDR2 FYEKMQ (reference sequence). Trimming removed 5 bases from V and 3 bases from J; junction bases left unmatched: 4. The CDR3 runs 13 residues. The CDR3 DNA reads as TGTGCCAGCAGCCCGACAGGGTTCTACGAGCAGTACTTC. This gives the protein CASSPTGFYEQYF. The whole variable domain, remainder taken from reference TRBV13 and TRBJ2-7, is AAGVIQSPRHLIKEKRETATLKCYPIPRHDTVYWYQQGPGQDPQFLISFYEKMQSDKGSIPDRFSAQQFSDYHSELNMSSLELGDSALYFCASSPTGFYEQYFGPGTRLTVT.

The V call is TRBV28, the J call TRBJ1-1; D is possibly TRBD1 (5 bases). CDR3 length: 13 residues. Germline-derived CDR1 and CDR2 are MDHEN and SYDVKM. V was shortened by 7 bases and J by 6 bases, with 15 bases between the two germline ends. This chain's CDR3 is CASNFQGGAEAFF. Written as DNA, the CDR3 is TGTGCCAGCAATTTCCAGGGCGGCGCTGAAGCTTTCTTT.

The chain recombines TRBV19 with TRBJ2-1, with TRBD2 matching 8 bases. The CDR3 consists of 14 residues. J lost 9 bases, V lost 1 base, and 5 bases had no gene match. Germline V lookup: CDR1 LNHDA, CDR2 SQIVND (reference sequence). CDR3 DNA: TGTGCCAGTAGTATAGGGGTCGCGGGGGGTGAGCAGTTCTTC. This codes for CASSIGVAGGEQFF.

The V gene is TRBV4-1, the J gene TRBJ1-6, with 8 bases matching TRBD1. This CDR3 contains 16 residues. V lost 5 bases to trimming and J lost 1 base; unmatched junction nucleotides: 4. CDR1 and CDR2 from the germline V gene are MGHRA and YSYEKL. The CDR3 reads CASSDDRGSYNSPLHF. The CDR3 DNA reads TGCGCCAGCAGCGACGACAGGGGATCCTATAATTCACCCCTCCACTTT.

This rearrangement joins TRBV11-2 to TRBJ1-6, with D unclear. With 1 base removed from V and 10 bases from J, the gap between germline ends came to 14 bases. CDR1 is SGHAT and CDR2 is FQNNGV in the germline V gene. This CDR3 region has 15 residues. The CDR3 DNA reads TGTGCCAGCAGCTTAGCACAAAATTTACGCTCACCCCTCCACTTT. It specifies CASSLAQNLRSPLHF.

Of note for this clone: The junction differs from germline at one of its ends, possibly a read error. Distinct nucleotide sequences in the sample also encode this CDR3. The rearrangement uses TRBV28 and TRBJ2-1; D perhaps matches TRBD2 (6 bases). There are 12 residues in the CDR3. Germline V gene data show CDR1 as MDHEN and CDR2 as SYDVKM. The CDR3 sequence is CASSLAGYEQFF. Here the CDR3 DNA reads TGTGCCAGCAGTTTAGCGGGGTATGAGCAATTCTTC. The full variable domain, in which reference TRBV28 and TRBJ2-1 provide the parts outside the CDR3, is DVKVTQSSRYLVKRTGEKVFLECVQDMDHENMFWYRQDPGLGLRLIYFSYDVKMKEKGDIPEGYSVSREKKERFSLILESASTNQTSMYLCASSLAGYEQFFGPGTRLTVL.

The rearrangement joins TRBV4-1 to TRBJ1-1; TRBD1 is a possible D gene (6 bases). This CDR3 spans 13 amino acids. The germline V and J ends were trimmed by 5 bases and 10 bases, with 17 bases remaining between them. Germline CDR1 reads MGHRA; CDR2 reads YSYEKL. The CDR3 nucleotides are TGCGCCAGCAGCACAGACCAGGGGCTGGGAGCTTTCTTT. Translated: CASSTDQGLGAFF.

The V and J genes are TRBV18 and TRBJ1-1; no clear D. V was pared by 1 base and J by 1 base, with 13 bases between. This CDR3 is built from 16 residues. The germline gives CDR1 KGHSH, CDR2 LQKENI. As DNA, the CDR3 is TGTGCCAGCTCACCACAGCGGCCAGATAGGAACACTGAAGCTTTCTTT. It encodes CASSPQRPDRNTEAFF.

The chain is built from TRBV25-1 and TRBJ1-3; D is unclear. The V end lost 4 bases, the J end lost 2 bases, and 9 bases lay between the germline ends. Germline CDR1 MGHDK, CDR2 SYGVNS. The CDR3 sequence is 14 residues long. CDR3 protein: CASSAPSAGNTIYF. In DNA, the CDR3 is TGTGCCAGCAGTGCCCCGTCGGCTGGAAACACCATATATTTT.

The chain links TRBV7-9 to TRBJ1-4; 7 bases agree with TRBD1. Germline loops: CDR1 SEHNR, CDR2 FQNEAQ (reference sequence). The CDR3 extends over 15 amino acids. Unmatched junction bases numbered 2, after V lost 4 bases and J lost 0 bases. The CDR3, as DNA: TGTGCCAGCAGCTGGGACAGCACAACTAATGAAAAACTGTTTTTT. It yields the protein CASSWDSTTNEKLFF. Drawing the rest from reference TRBV7-9 and TRBJ1-4, the complete variable domain is DTGVSQNPRHKITKRGQNVTFRCDPISEHNRLYWYRQTLGQGPEFLTYFQNEAQLEKSRLLSDRFSAERPKGSFSTLEIQRTEQGDSAMYLCASSWDSTTNEKLFFGSGTQLSVL.

The J gene is TRBJ1-4, the V gene TRBV7-9; no firm D call. The V and J ends lost 6 bases and 3 bases respectively, with 5 bases between them. There are 12 residues in the CDR3. Germline V lookup: CDR1 SEHNR, CDR2 FQNEAQ (reference sequence). CDR3 bases: TGTGCCAGCAGTCTATCTAATGAAAAACTGTTTTTT. Its translation: CASSLSNEKLFF. The full variable domain, with the rest looked up from reference TRBV7-9 and TRBJ1-4, is DTGVSQNPRHKITKRGQNVTFRCDPISEHNRLYWYRQTLGQGPEFLTYFQNEAQLEKSRLLSDRFSAERPKGSFSTLEIQRTEQGDSAMYLCASSLSNEKLFFGSGTQLSVL.

CDR3 loop: CASRGGSRQPQHF. In DNA form, the CDR3 reads TGTGCCAGCAGGGGGGGGAGTCGCCAGCCCCAGCATTTT. The rearrangement links TRBV2 to TRBJ1-5; tentative D call: TRBD1 (5 bases). Trimming left V 6 bases short and J 7 bases short, with 13 bases between. The germline gives CDR1 SNHLY, CDR2 FYNNEI. The CDR3 has 13 amino acids.

The chain has TRBV5-1 and TRBJ1-1; TRBD1 aligns across 7 bases. Germline CDR1 is SGHRS and CDR2 is YFSETQ. This CDR3 is built from 15 residues. The ends lost 4 bases at V and 2 bases at J; junction bases unmatched: 8. The CDR3 reads CASSRQGQSNTEAFF. CDR3 nucleotide sequence: TGCGCCAGCAGCCGACAGGGACAATCCAACACTGAAGCTTTCTTT. The variable domain in full, completed from reference TRBV5-1 and TRBJ1-1, reads KAGVTQTPRYLIKTRGQQVTLSCSPISGHRSVSWYQQTPGQGLQFLFEYFSETQRNKGNFPGRFSGRQFSNSRSEMNVSTLELGDSALYLCASSRQGQSNTEAFFGQGTRLTVV.

V and J are TRBV5-8 and TRBJ2-1; the match to TRBD1 covers 7 bases. CDR3 length: 18 amino acids. Germline CDR1 is SGHTS and CDR2 is YDEGEE. V dropped 0 bases and J dropped 0; count of bases not matched to a gene: 9. This CDR3 reads CASSLDRGHTSSYNEQFF. CDR3 in DNA: TGTGCCAGCAGCTTGGACAGGGGTCACACTAGCTCCTACAATGAGCAGTTCTTC.

J is TRBJ2-7 and V is TRBV5-1, with 7 bases matching TRBD2. Losses at the gene ends were 4 bases for V and 0 bases for J; bases not matched to a gene: 10. Germline V CDR1 and CDR2: SGHRS, YFSETQ. The CDR3 totals 16 residues. The CDR3 loop reads CASSGEGTVSSYEQYF. In nucleotides, the CDR3 is TGCGCCAGCAGCGGGGAGGGTACGGTAAGCTCCTACGAGCAGTACTTC.

The V call is TRBV4-1, the J call TRBJ1-1; D is possibly TRBD1 (6 bases). V dropped 2 bases and J dropped 1 base, with 8 bases sitting between them. Looked up from germline, CDR1 is MGHRA and CDR2 is YSYEKL. This CDR3 is built from 14 residues. This CDR3 is CASSQPDRNTEAFF. CDR3 coding DNA: TGCGCCAGCAGCCAACCGGACAGGAACACTGAAGCTTTCTTT.

V is TRBV11-2 and J is TRBJ2-1, with a tentative D call TRBD1 (5 bases). Per the germline V gene, CDR1 is SGHAT and CDR2 is FQNNGV. With 0 bases removed from V and 9 bases from J, the gap between germline ends came to 12 bases. The CDR3 totals 14 residues. CDR3 region: CASSLDVGPGEQFF. For the CDR3, the DNA is TGTGCCAGCAGCTTAGACGTGGGGCCGGGTGAGCAGTTCTTC.

The chain uses TRBV11-2 and TRBJ2-7, with a possible D match to TRBD2 (5 bases). This CDR3 region has 16 residues. The germline V gene encodes CDR1 SGHAT and CDR2 FQNNGV. The V gene lost 0 bases and the J gene lost 0 bases, with 12 bases spanning the gap. CDR3 sequence: CASSLDLGVGSYEQYF. DNA for the CDR3: TGTGCCAGCAGCTTAGATCTCGGGGTTGGCTCCTACGAGCAGTACTTC.